The TCR beta chain described here comes from a study of T cell responses to AZD1222 COVID-19 vaccine (dated by TCRdb to 2020 to 2023). A note on the overall study: AZD1222 recipients with second doses at about 4 weeks or about 12 weeks were pooled, because spike-specific TCR depth and breadth did not differ between schedules. A total of more than 230 trial participants underwent TCR sequencing, of whom about 210 had received two doses of AZD1222 and around 25 had received two doses of the MenACWY control vaccine. Enrollment into the trials was organized by age into subgroups of 18-55, 56-69 and 70-plus years, and those subgroups contained roughly 160, 29 and 62 TCR-sequenced participants, respectively.

On this clone itself: It has no known antigen specificity. No qualities accompany the bases; no much larger clone lies one base away.

General conclusions and limits of the study: No day 14 peak-response samples were available, so repertoires were characterized only after the peak T cell response. Spike-specific TCR breadth and depth rose significantly after two AZD1222 doses compared with day 0 and with MenACWY recipients. Participants were mostly white British and included more females than males, and it was suggested by the authors that clonal diversity may have been underestimated. The 56-69-year group was small, and its depth increase did not reach significance, likely because of low power. Nearly half of unique spike-specific TCRs reportedly recognized epitopes outside regions mutated in the B.1.351 and B.1.1.7 variants. Vaccine-associated CD4 TCRs spanned the whole spike protein, with dominant responses in regions 160-218 and 743-854. Conclusions about previously exposed vaccinees were limited because only six AZD1222 recipients were SARS-CoV-2 seropositive at baseline.

Trimming takes 0 bases from V and 8 bases from J, and the germline ends sit 16 bases apart. Reading the germline V gene gives CDR1 MNHEY and CDR2 SVGEGT. From cysteine to phenylalanine, the CDR3 is 15 amino acids long. Only CDR3 DNA is held: 45 bases, read in frame from base 1. The label giving this sample's time point can be read as: baseline before first vaccination. Vaccinee samples were obtained from the UK trials COV001 and COV002, which included a single-blind randomized controlled phase 2/3 trial of AZD1222 (ChAdOx1 nCoV-19) in healthy adults. For TCRbeta chain sequencing, PBMC samples were collected from trial participants at day 0 and at day 28 after the second dose. The CDR3 regions of human TCRbeta chains were analyzed by immunosequencing. The authors' analysis ran thus. Repertoire TCRs were matched against a reference library of SARS-CoV-2-specific TCRs generated with the MIRA antigen-specificity platform. Breadth was defined as the fraction of unique TCRs that were SARS-CoV-2-associated, and depth was defined as the fraction of total T cells that were SARS-CoV-2-associated. Using the MIRA data, every spike-specific TCR was mapped to the spike region that the TCR reacted to and assigned to either a CD4 or a CD8 class. Log10-transformed breadth and depth values were compared by one-way ANOVA with Sidak's multiple comparisons tests. In TCRdb, the immuneACCESS table is reduced to in-frame sequences with V and J assigned. These tables do not hold every clone; where another copy was compared, an unresolved V gene accounts for under half, and the others remain unexplained. The D gene and trimming were derived from the DNA, and the V and J assignments and clone size from that table. The sample table shows 100,000 or so clones, and just under 95% are seen once. 2.2% of the sample comes from the top ten.

The starting material was peripheral blood, obtained on day 0 of AZD1222 vaccination. The sequence was collected from an adult in good health. The chain is made from TRBV6-2 or TRBV6-3 and TRBJ1-2; perhaps TRBD1 is the D gene, with 5 bases matching. The CDR3 in this case is CASSYSPGMKRGYTF. The nucleotide sequence is TGTGCCAGCAGTTACTCCCCAGGGATGAAGAGGGGCTACACCTTC.